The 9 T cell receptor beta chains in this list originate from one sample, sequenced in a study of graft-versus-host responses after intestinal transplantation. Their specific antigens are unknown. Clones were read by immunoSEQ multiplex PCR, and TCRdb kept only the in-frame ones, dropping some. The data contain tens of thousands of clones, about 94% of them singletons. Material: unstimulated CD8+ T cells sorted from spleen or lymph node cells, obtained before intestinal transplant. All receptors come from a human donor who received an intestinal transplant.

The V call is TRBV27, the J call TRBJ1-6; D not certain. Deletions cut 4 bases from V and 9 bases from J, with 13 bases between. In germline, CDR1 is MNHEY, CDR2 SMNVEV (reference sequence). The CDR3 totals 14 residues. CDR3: CASSYAASLSPLHF. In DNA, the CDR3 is TGTGCCAGCAGTTACGCGGCCAGTCTTTCACCCCTCCACTTT.

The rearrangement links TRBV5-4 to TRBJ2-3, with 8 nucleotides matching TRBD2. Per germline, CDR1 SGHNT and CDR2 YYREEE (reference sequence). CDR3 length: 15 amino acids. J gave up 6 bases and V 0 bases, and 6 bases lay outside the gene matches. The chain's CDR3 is CASSLGGLDWDTQYF. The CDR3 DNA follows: TGTGCCAGCAGCTTGGGGGGACTAGATTGGGATACGCAGTATTTT.

This chain's CDR3 is CSVTTNTGELFF. In nucleotides, the CDR3 is TGCAGCGTTACTACCAACACCGGGGAGCTGTTTTTT. The chain recombines TRBV29-1 with TRBJ2-2, with D unresolved. The CDR3 is 12 residues long. V gave up 5 bases and J gave up 2 bases, with 6 bases separating them. CDR1 is SQVTM, CDR2 ANQGSEA, per germline.

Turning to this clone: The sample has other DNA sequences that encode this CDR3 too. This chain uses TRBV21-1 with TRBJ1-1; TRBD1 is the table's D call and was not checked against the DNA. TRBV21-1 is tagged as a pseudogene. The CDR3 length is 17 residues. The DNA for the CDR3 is TGTGCCAGCAGTCGAAGAAGGAAGGGGGCGGAGAACACTGAAGCTTTCTTT. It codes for CASSRRRKGAENTEAFF.

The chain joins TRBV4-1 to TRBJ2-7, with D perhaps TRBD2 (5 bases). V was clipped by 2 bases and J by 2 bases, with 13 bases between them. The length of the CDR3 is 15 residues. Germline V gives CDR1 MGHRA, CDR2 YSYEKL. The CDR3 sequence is CASSQSSGNPYEQYF. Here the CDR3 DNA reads TGCGCCAGCAGCCAATCGAGCGGCAACCCCTACGAGCAGTACTTC.

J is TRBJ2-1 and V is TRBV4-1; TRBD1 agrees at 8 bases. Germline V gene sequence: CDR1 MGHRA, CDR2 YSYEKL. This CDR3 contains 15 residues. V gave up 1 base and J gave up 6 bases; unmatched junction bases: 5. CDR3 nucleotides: TGCGCCAGCAGCCAAGCCGGGACAGGCGGCAATGAGCAGTTCTTC. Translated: CASSQAGTGGNEQFF.

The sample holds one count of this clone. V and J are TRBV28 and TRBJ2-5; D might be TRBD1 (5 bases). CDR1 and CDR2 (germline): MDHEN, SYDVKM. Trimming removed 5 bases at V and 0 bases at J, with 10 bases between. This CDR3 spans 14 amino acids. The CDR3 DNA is TGTGCCAGCAGTGCTACAGGATACCAAGAGACCCAGTACTTC. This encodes CASSATGYQETQYF.

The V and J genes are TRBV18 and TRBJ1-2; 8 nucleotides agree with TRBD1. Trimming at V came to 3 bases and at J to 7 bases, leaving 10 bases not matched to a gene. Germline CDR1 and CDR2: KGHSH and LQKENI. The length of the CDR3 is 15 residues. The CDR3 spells CASSPPKTGVRGYTF. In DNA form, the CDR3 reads TGTGCCAGCTCACCCCCCAAGACAGGGGTTCGTGGCTACACCTTC.

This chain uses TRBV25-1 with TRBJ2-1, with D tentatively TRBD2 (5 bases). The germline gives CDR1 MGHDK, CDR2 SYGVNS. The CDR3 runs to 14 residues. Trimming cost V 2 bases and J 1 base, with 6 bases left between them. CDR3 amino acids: CASSEGGSYNEQFF. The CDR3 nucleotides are TGTGCCAGCAGTGAAGGCGGGTCCTACAATGAGCAGTTCTTC.